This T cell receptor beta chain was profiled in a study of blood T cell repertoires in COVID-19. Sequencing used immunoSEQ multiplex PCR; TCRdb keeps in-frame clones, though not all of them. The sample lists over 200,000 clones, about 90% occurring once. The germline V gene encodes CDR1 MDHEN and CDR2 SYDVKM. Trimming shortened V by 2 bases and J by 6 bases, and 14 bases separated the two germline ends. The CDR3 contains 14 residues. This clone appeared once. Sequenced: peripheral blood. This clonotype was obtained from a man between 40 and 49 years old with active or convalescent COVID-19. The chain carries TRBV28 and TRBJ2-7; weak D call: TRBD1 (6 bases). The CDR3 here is CASSLTQGKGEQYF. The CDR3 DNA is TGTGCCAGCAGTTTAACACAGGGTAAGGGCGAGCAGTACTTC.